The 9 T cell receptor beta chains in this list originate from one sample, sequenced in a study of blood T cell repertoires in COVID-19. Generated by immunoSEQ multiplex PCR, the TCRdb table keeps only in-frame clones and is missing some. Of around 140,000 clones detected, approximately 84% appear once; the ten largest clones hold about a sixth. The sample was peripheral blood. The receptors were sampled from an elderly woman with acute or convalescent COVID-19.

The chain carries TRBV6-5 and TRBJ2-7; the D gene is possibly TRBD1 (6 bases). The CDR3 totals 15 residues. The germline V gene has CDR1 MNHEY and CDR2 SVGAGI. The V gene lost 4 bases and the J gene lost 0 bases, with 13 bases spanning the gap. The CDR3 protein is CASSSPGAGSYEQYF. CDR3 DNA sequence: TGTGCCAGCAGTTCCCCAGGGGCTGGCTCCTACGAGCAGTACTTC.

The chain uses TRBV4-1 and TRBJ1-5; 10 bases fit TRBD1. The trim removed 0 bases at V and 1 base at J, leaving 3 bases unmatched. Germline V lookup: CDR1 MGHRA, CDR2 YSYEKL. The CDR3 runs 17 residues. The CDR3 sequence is CASSQDLGQGSNQPQHF. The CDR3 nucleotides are TGCGCCAGCAGCCAAGATCTGGGACAGGGGAGCAATCAGCCCCAGCATTTT.

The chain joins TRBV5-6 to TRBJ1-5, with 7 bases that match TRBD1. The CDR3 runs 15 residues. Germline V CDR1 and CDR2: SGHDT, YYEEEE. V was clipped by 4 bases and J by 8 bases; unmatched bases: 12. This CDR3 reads CASSLRDSGGKPQHF. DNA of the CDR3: TGTGCCAGCAGCCTGCGGGACAGCGGGGGAAAGCCCCAGCATTTT.

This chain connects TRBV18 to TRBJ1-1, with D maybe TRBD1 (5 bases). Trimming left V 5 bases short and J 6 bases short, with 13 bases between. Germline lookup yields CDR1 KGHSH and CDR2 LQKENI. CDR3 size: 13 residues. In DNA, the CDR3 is TGTGCCAGCTCAGGGGCAGCGGGGGCTGAAGCTTTCTTT. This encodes CASSGAAGAEAFF. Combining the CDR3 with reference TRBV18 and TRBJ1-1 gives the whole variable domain NAGVMQNPRHLVRRRGQEARLRCSPMKGHSHVYWYRQLPEEGLKFMVYLQKENIIDESGMPKERFSAEFPKEGPSILRIQQVVRGDSAAYFCASSGAAGAEAFFGQGTRLTVV.

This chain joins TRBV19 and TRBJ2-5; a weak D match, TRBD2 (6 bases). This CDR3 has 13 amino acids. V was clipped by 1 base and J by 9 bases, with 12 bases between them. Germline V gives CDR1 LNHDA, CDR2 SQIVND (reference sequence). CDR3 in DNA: TGTGCCAGTAGTATAGGGGCCGGCGGGGCCCAGTACTTC. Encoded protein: CASSIGAGGAQYF.

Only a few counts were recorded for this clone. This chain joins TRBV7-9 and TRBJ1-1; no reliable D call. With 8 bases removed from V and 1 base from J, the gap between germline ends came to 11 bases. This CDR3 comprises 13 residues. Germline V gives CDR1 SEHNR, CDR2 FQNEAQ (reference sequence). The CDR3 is CASRKTANTEAFF. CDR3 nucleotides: TGTGCCAGCCGGAAAACAGCGAACACTGAAGCTTTCTTT.

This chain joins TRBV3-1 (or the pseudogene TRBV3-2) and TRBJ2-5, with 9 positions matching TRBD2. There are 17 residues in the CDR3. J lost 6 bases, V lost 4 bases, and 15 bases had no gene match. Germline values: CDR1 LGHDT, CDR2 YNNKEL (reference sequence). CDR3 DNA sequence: TGTGCCAGCAGCCGTTCGGGTCCCCGCGGGGGGGCGCAGACCCAGTACTTC. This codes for CASSRSGPRGGAQTQYF.

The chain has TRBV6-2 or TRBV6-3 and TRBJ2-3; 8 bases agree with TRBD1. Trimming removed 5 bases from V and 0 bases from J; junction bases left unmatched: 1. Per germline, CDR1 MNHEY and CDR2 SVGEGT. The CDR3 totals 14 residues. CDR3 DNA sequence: TGTGCCAGCAGTCGACAGGGGAGCACAGATACGCAGTATTTT. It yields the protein CASSRQGSTDTQYF.

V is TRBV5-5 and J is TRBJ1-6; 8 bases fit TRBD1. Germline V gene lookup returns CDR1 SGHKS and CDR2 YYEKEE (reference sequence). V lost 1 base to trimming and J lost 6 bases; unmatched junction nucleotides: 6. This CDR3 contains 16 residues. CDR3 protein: CASSLRAGGLNSPLHF. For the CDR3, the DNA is TGTGCCAGCAGCTTGAGGGCAGGGGGCCTTAATTCACCCCTCCACTTT.